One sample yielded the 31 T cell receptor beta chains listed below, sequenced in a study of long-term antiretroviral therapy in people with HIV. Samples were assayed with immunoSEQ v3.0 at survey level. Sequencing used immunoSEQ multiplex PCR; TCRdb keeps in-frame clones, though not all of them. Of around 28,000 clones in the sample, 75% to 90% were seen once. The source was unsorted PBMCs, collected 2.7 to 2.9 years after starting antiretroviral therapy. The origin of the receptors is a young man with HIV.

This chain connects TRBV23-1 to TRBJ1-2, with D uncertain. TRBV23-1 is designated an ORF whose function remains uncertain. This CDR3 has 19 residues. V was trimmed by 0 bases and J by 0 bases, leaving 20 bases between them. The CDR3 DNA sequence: TGCGCCAGCAGTCAATCGAGCTTGCTCAGGTGGAGAGCTAACTATGGCTACACCTTC. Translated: CASSQSSLLRWRANYGYTF.

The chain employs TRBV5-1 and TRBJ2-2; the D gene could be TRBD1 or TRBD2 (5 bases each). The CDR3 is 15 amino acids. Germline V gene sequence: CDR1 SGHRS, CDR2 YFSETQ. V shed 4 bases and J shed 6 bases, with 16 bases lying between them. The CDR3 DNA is TGCGCCAGCAGCCCCGGGACCGCTCGACCCGGGGAGCTGTTTTTT. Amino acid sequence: CASSPGTARPGELFF.

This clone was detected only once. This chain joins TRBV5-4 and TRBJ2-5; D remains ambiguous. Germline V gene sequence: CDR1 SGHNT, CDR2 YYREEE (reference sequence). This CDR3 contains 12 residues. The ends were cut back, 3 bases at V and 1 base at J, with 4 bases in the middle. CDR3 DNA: TGTGCCAGCAGCTCTCCCCAAGAGACCCAGTACTTC. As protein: CASSSPQETQYF. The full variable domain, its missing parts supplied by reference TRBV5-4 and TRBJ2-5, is ETGVTQSPTHLIKTRGQQVTLRCSSQSGHNTVSWYQQALGQGPQFIFQYYREEENGRGNFPPRFSGLQFPNYSSELNVNALELDDSALYLCASSSPQETQYFGPGTRLLVL.

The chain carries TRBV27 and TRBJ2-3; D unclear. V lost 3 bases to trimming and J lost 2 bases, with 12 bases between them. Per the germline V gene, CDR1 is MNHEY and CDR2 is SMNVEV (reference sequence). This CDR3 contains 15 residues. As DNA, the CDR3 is TGTGCCAGCAGTTTCCTAAGTAGCCCCACAGATACGCAGTATTTT. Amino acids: CASSFLSSPTDTQYF.

The CDR3, as DNA: TGTGCCAGTAGCCCCCGGGGGGTCTCCTACAATGAGCAGTTCTTC. This encodes CASSPRGVSYNEQFF. The J gene is TRBJ2-1, the V gene TRBV19; 7 nucleotides match TRBD2. This CDR3 has 15 amino acids. Germline CDR1 reads LNHDA; CDR2 reads SQIVND (reference sequence). Losses at the gene ends were 6 bases for V and 0 bases for J; bases not matched to a gene: 5.

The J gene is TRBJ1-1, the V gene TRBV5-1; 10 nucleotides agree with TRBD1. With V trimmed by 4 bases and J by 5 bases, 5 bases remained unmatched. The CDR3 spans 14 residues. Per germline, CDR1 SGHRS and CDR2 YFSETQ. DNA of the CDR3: TGCGCCAGCAGCGCTGGGACAGGGGTGACTGAAGCTTTCTTT. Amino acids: CASSAGTGVTEAFF. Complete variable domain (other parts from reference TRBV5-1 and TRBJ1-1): KAGVTQTPRYLIKTRGQQVTLSCSPISGHRSVSWYQQTPGQGLQFLFEYFSETQRNKGNFPGRFSGRQFSNSRSEMNVSTLELGDSALYLCASSAGTGVTEAFFGQGTRLTVV.

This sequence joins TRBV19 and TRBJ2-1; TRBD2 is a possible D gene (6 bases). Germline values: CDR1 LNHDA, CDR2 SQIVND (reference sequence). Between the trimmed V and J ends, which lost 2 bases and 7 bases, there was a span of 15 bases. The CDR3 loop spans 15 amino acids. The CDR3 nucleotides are TGTGCCAGTAGTATATTGGCGGGACCTAAGAATGAGCAGTTCTTC. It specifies CASSILAGPKNEQFF.

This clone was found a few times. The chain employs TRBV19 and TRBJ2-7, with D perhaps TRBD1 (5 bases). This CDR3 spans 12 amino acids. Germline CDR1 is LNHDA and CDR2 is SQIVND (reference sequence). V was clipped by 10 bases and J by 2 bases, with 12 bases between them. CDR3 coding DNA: TGTGCCACCAACAGGATCCCCTACGAGCAGTACTTC. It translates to CATNRIPYEQYF.

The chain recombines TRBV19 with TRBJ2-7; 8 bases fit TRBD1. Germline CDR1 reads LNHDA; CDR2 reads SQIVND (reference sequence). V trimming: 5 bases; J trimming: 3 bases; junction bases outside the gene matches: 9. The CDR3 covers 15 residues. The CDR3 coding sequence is TGTGCCAGTAGTCCTCTTGAGGGACAGGTCTACGAGCAGTACTTC. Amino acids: CASSPLEGQVYEQYF.

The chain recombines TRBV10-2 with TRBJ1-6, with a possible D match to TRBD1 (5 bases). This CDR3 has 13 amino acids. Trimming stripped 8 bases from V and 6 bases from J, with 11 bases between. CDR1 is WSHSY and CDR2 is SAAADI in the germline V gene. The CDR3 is CASGALINSPLHF. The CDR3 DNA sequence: TGCGCCAGCGGGGCCCTAATTAATTCACCCCTCCACTTT.

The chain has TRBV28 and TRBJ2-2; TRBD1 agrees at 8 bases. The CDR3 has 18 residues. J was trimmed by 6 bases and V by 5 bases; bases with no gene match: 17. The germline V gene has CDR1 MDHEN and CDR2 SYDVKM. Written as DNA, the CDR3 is TGTGCCAGCAGTCCGAGACAGGGGCGCAGTTTATGGCCCGGGGAGCTGTTTTTT. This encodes CASSPRQGRSLWPGELFF.

The CDR3 DNA sequence: TGTGCCAGGGGGGACACCTTGAACACCGGGGAGCTGTTTTTT. It specifies CARGDTLNTGELFF. The chain recombines TRBV2 with TRBJ2-2; D possibly corresponds to TRBD1 (6 bases). Trimming cost V 9 bases and J 1 base, with 12 bases left between them. Germline V lookup: CDR1 SNHLY, CDR2 FYNNEI. The CDR3 is 14 amino acids.

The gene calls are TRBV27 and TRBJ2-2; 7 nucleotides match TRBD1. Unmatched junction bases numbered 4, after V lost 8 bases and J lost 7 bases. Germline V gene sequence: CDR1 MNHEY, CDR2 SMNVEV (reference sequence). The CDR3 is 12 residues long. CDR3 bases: TGTGCCAGCGGCAGGACAGGCGGGGAGCTGTTTTTT. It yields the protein CASGRTGGELFF.

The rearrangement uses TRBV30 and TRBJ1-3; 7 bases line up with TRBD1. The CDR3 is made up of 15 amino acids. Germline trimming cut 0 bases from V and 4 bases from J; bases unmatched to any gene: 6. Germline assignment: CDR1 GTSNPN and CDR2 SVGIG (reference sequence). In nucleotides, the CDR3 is TGTGCCTGGAGTGTACGGAGGGGGCCGGGAAACACCATATATTTT. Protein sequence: CAWSVRRGPGNTIYF.

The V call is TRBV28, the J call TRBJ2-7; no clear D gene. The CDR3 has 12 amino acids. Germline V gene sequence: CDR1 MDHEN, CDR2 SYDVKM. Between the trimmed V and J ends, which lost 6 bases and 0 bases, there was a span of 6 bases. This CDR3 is CASRENSYEQYF. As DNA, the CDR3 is TGTGCCAGCAGGGAGAACTCCTACGAGCAGTACTTC.

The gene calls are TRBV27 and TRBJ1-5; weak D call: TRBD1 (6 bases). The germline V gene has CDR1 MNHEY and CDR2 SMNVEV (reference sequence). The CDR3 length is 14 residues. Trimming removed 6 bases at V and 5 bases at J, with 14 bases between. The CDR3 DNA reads TGTGCCAGCAGCCACAGGGACCGCGATCAGCCCCAGCATTTT. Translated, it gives CASSHRDRDQPQHF.

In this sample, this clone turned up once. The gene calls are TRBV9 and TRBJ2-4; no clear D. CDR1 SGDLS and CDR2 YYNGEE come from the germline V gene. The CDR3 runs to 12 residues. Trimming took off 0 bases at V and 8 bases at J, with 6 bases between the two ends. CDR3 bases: TGTGCCAGCAGCGTAGATGGAGACATTCAGTACTTC. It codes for CASSVDGDIQYF. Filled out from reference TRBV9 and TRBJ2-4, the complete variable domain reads DSGVTQTPKHLITATGQRVTLRCSPRSGDLSVYWYQQSLDQGLQFLIQYYNGEERAKGNILERFSAQQFPDLHSELNLSSLELGDSALYFCASSVDGDIQYFGAGTRLSVL.

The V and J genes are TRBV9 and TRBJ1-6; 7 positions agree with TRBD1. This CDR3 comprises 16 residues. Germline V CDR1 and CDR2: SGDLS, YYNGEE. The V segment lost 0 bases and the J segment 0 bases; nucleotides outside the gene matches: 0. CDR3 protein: CASSVGDSSYNSPLHF. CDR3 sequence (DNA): TGTGCCAGCAGCGTAGGGGACAGCTCCTATAATTCACCCCTCCACTTT.

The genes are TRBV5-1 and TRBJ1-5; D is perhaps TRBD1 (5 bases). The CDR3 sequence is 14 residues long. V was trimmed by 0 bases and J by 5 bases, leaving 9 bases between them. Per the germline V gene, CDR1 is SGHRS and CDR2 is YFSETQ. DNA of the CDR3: TGCGCCAGCAGCTTGGGCCAGGGAGATCAGCCCCAGCATTTT. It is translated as CASSLGQGDQPQHF.

The CDR3 spells CASSSADWDQPQHF. CDR3 coding DNA: TGTGCCAGCAGCTCTGCCGACTGGGATCAGCCCCAGCATTTT. This chain links TRBV7-7 with TRBJ1-5; no clear D. V shed 4 bases and J shed 5 bases, with 12 bases lying between them. CDR3 length equals 14 residues. Germline CDR1 SSHAT, CDR2 FNYEAQ (reference sequence).

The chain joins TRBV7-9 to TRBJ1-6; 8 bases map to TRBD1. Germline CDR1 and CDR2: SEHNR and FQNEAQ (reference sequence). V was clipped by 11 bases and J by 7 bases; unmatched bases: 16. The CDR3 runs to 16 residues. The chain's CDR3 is CAAGHLGQGRNSPLHF. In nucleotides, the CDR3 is TGTGCCGCGGGGCACCTAGGACAGGGACGCAATTCACCCCTCCACTTT.

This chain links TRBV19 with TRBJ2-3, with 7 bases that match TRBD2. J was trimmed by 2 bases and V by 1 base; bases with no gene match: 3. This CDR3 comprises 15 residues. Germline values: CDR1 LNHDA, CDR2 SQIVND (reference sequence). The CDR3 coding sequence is TGTGCCAGTAGTATAGCGCGGGGGAACACAGATACGCAGTATTTT. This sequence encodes CASSIARGNTDTQYF.

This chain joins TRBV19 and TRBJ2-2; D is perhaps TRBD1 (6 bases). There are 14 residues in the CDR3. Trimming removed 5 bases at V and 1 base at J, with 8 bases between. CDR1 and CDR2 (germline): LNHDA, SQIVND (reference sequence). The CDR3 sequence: CASSGGWNTGELFF. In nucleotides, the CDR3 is TGTGCCAGTAGTGGGGGCTGGAACACCGGGGAGCTGTTTTTT.

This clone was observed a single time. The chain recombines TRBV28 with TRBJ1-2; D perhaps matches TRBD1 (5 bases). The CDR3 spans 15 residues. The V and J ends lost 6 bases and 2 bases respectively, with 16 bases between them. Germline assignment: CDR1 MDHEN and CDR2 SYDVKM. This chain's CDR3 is CASRPSGLTNYGYTF. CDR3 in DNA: TGTGCCAGCAGGCCGTCGGGACTGACAAACTATGGCTACACCTTC.

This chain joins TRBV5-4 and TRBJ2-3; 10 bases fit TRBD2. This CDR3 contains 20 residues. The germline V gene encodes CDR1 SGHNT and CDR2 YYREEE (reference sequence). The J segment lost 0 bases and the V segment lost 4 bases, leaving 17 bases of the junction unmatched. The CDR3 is CASSMRPFRLLAGSTDTQYF. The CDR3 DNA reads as TGTGCCAGCAGCATGCGCCCCTTCCGGTTACTAGCGGGGAGCACAGATACGCAGTATTTT.

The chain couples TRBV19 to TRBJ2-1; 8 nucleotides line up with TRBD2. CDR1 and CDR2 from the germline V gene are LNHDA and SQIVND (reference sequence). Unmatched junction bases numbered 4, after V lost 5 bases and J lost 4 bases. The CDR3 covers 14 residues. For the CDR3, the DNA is TGTGCCAGTAGTTTCGGGGGGGCGTACAATGAGCAGTTCTTC. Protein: CASSFGGAYNEQFF. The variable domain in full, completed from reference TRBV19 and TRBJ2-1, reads DGGITQSPKYLFRKEGQNVTLSCEQNLNHDAMYWYRQDPGQGLRLIYYSQIVNDFQKGDIAEGYSVSREKKESFPLTVTSAQKNPTAFYLCASSFGGAYNEQFFGPGTRLTVL.

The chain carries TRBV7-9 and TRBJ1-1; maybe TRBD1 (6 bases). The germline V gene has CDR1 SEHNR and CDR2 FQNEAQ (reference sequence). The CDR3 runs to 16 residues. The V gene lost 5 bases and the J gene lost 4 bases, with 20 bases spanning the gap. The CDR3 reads CASSLNRARFGTEAFF. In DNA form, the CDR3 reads TGTGCCAGCAGCCTAAACAGGGCACGGTTCGGCACTGAAGCTTTCTTT.

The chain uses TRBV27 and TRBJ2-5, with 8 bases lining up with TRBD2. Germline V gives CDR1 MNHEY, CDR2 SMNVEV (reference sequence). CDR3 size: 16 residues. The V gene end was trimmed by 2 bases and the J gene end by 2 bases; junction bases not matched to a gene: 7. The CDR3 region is CASSLRAGGQQETQYF. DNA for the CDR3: TGTGCCAGCAGTTTACGGGCGGGAGGACAACAAGAGACCCAGTACTTC.

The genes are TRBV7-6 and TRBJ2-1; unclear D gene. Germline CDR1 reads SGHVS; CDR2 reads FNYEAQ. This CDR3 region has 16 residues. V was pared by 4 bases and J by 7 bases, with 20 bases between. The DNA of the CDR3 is TGTGCCAGCAGCTCCACCCGGACGGTAATTGGTAATGAGCAGTTCTTC. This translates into CASSSTRTVIGNEQFF.

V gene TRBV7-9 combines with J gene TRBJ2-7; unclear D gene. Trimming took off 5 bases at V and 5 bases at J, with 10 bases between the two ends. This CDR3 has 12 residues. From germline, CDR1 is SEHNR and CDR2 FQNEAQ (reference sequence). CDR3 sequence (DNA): TGTGCCAGCAGCCCGGGCCGGGACGAGCAGTACTTC. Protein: CASSPGRDEQYF.

CDR3 loop: CASSLTSGGIQKYF. CDR3 coding DNA: TGTGCCAGCAGCTTAACTAGCGGGGGCATTCAGAAGTATTTT. The J gene is TRBJ2-3, the V gene TRBV7-3, with 9 bases aligning to TRBD2. This CDR3 has 14 amino acids. The germline V gene encodes CDR1 SGHTA and CDR2 FQGTGA. V lost 0 bases and J lost 13; bases outside the gene matches: 8.